This T cell receptor (beta chain) was captured in a study of CD8 T cells in Susac syndrome. Findings of the study overall: It was acknowledged in the study that its TCR sequencing and HLA analysis involved a relatively small number of individuals.

Germline V gene sequence: CDR1 MNHEY, CDR2 SVGAGI. The V and J ends lost 6 bases and 4 bases, in that order; junction bases with no gene match: 7. CDR3 length: 14 amino acids. Random-hexamer reverse transcription was applied to about 0.45 to 1 ug RNA. Via MiXCR, TCRdb re-called the immunoSEQ multiplex PCR reads, giving one row per CDR3 protein. The repertoire holds around 120,000 distinct CDR3 sequences, about 92% seen once, with 0.093% in the top ten. As to this clonotype: Its antigen is unknown.

The multiple sclerosis controls consisted of treatment-naive patients with relapsing-remitting disease, either stable or active. Sequencing was carried out using CD4+ T cells from PBMCs. The sequence was obtained from a human donor with multiple sclerosis. The V and J genes are TRBV6-5 and TRBJ2-5; 8 positions match TRBD1. DNA of the CDR3: TGTGCCAGCAGCCAACTACAGGGGGGAGAGACCCAGTACTTC. Protein: CASSQLQGGETQYF.